A single sample is the source of the 13 T cell receptor beta chains below, sequenced in a study of T cells expressing NK-cell markers. TCRdb re-called the 5' RACE reads and gives one entry per CDR3 protein, without DNA. This repertoire includes about 540,000 distinct CDR3 sequences. The material sequenced was blood T cells: a sorted CD56 or NKG2C T cell subset, CD4+ or CD8+ T cells, or bulk PBMC T cells (not recorded which). The receptors were gathered from a man younger than 35 in good health.

The chain's CDR3 is CSVLEGNTIYF. This chain links TRBV29-1 with TRBJ1-3. Per germline, CDR1 SQVTM and CDR2 ANQGSEA. The CDR3 has 11 residues.

This chain joins TRBV11-2 and TRBJ2-2; TCRdb calls TRBD2, which cannot be checked without DNA. This CDR3 comprises 15 residues. Germline V gene sequence: CDR1 SGHAT, CDR2 FQNNGV. The CDR3: CASRRAGGHDGELFF.

The chain uses TRBV24-1 and TRBJ2-5. This CDR3 contains 14 residues. Germline CDR1 reads KGHDR; CDR2 reads SFDVKD. This CDR3 is CATSDPDRIETQYF.

CDR3: CASRPTGGRGYNEQFF. The rearrangement uses TRBV6-2 or TRBV6-3 and TRBJ2-1; TCRdb names TRBD1, which stays unverified in the absence of DNA. CDR1 and CDR2 (germline): MNHEY, SVGEGT. The CDR3 has 16 amino acids.

The rearrangement uses TRBV7-2 and TRBJ2-5; without DNA, the TCRdb call of TRBD2 cannot be checked. Germline loops: CDR1 SGHTA, CDR2 FQGNSA. The length of the CDR3 is 17 residues. The chain's CDR3 is CASSPGLAGIGGETQYF.

The chain carries TRBV12-3 or TRBV12-4 and TRBJ2-3; TCRdb designates TRBD2, a call that cannot be tested without DNA. The CDR3 covers 14 residues. Here the CDR3 reads CATVVGRATDTQYF.

This chain connects TRBV4-2 to TRBJ2-5; TCRdb reports TRBD2, a call that lacks DNA to check it against. CDR3 length equals 17 residues. Germline V gene sequence: CDR1 LGHNA, CDR2 YNFKEQ. The CDR3 reads CASSPSRALALDETQYF.

The V and J genes are TRBV6-5 and TRBJ1-3. The germline gives CDR1 MNHEY, CDR2 SVGAGI. CDR3 length: 15 residues. CDR3 sequence: CASSSAAEIENTIYF.

V and J are TRBV20-1 and TRBJ2-7. CDR1 and CDR2 (germline): DFQATT, SNEGSKA (reference sequence). The CDR3 has 14 amino acids. CDR3 sequence: CSATESSGPYEQYF.

The J gene is TRBJ2-2, the V gene TRBV20-1; TCRdb selects TRBD1, and the lack of DNA leaves this call unchecked. The CDR3 contains 16 residues. Per germline, CDR1 DFQATT and CDR2 SNEGSKA (reference sequence). This chain's CDR3 is CSARDVDRGMDGELFF.

The CDR3 here is CSATPARGYNEQFF. The chain employs TRBV29-1 and TRBJ2-1; lacking DNA, the TRBD2 call made by TCRdb goes unchecked. The CDR3 spans 14 residues. Germline V gene sequence: CDR1 SQVTM, CDR2 ANQGSEA.

The J gene is TRBJ2-7, the V gene TRBV7-8; TCRdb's assignment of TRBD2 cannot be checked, as there is no DNA. Per germline, CDR1 SGHVS and CDR2 FQNEAQ. This CDR3 has 14 amino acids. The CDR3 sequence: CASRPGLSKERQYF.

The J gene is TRBJ2-3, the V gene TRBV10-3; TCRdb lists TRBD2, though no DNA is available to test this call. Germline-derived CDR1 and CDR2 are ENHRY and SYGVKD. This CDR3 spans 15 amino acids. This CDR3 reads CAISGTSGIANTQYF.